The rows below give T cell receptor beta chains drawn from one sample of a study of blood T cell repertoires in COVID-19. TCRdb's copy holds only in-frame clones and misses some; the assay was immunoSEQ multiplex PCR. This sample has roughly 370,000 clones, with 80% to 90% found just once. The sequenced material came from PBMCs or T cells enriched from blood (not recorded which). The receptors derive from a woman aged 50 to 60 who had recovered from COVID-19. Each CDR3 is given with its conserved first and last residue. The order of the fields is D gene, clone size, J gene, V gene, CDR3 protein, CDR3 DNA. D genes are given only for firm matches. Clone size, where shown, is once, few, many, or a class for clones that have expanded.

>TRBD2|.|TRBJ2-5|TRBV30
CAWSQLAGSETQYF
TGTGCCTGGAGTCAACTAGCGGGATCTGAGACCCAGTACTTC
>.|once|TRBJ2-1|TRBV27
CASQQLDSNNEQFF
TGTGCCAGCCAGCAATTAGACAGCAACAATGAGCAGTTCTTC
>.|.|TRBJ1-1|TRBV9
CASSVAPLRRAATEAFF
TGTGCCAGCAGCGTAGCCCCCCTAAGGAGGGCGGCTACTGAAGCTTTCTTT
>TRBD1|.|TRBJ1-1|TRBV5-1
CASSLMATGGVTEAFF
TGCGCCAGCAGCTTGATGGCGACAGGGGGAGTCACTGAAGCTTTCTTT
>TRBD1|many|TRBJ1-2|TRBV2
CASSGTGGGYTF
TGTGCCAGCAGTGGGACAGGGGGTGGCTACACCTTC
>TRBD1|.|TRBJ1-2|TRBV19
CASSSQGQGIYGYTF
TGTGCCAGTTCCAGCCAGGGACAGGGGATTTATGGCTACACCTTC
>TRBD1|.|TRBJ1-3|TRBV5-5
CASSLTGTVFENTIYF
TGTGCCAGCAGCTTGACCGGGACAGTCTTCGAAAACACCATATATTTT
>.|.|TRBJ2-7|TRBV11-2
CASSFRILGYEQYF
TGTGCCAGCAGCTTTAGGATTCTAGGCTACGAGCAGTACTTC
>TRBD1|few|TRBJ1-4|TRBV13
CASSSEGAFEEKLFF
TGTGCCAGCAGCTCAGAGGGGGCGTTTGAGGAAAAACTGTTTTTT
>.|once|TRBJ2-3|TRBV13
CASSLVRLPTSSTDTQYF
TGTGCCAGCAGCTTAGTACGCCTCCCGACTTCTAGCACAGATACGCAGTATTTT
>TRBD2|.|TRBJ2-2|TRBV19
CASSTGGAFASGELFF
TGTGCCAGTAGTACCGGGGGGGCCTTCGCTAGCGGGGAGCTGTTTTTT
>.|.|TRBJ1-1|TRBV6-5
CAGWGRLLGNTEAFF
TGTGCCGGATGGGGCCGGCTTTTAGGTAACACTGAAGCTTTCTTT
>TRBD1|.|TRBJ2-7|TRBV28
CASSLLDRGLSVREQYF
TGTGCCAGCAGTTTATTGGACAGGGGCCTCTCCGTCCGGGAGCAGTACTTC
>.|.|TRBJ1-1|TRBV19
CASIPAMNTEAFF
TGTGCCAGTATCCCCGCTATGAACACTGAAGCTTTCTTT
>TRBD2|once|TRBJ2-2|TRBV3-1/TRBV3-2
CASSYSGGIDTGELFF
TGTGCCAGCAGCTATAGCGGGGGGATTGACACCGGGGAGCTGTTTTTT
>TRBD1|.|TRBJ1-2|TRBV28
CASRIGQGGYYGYTF
TGTGCCAGCAGAATCGGACAGGGGGGCTACTATGGCTACACCTTC
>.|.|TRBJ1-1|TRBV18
CASSKRKQGAGEAFF
TGTGCCAGCTCCAAACGTAAGCAGGGAGCGGGTGAAGCTTTCTTT
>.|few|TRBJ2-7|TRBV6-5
CASRVQPGQGEQYF
TGTGCCAGCAGAGTGCAGCCGGGACAAGGTGAGCAGTACTTC
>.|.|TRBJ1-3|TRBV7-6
CASSAILRVSGNTIYF
TGTGCCAGCAGCGCTATTTTGAGAGTCTCTGGAAACACCATATATTTT
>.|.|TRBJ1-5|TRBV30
CAWSALQGIRQPQHF
TGTGCCTGGAGTGCATTACAGGGAATTCGTCAGCCCCAGCATTTT
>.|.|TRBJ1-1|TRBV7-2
CASSLSVLSPNTEAFF
TGTGCCAGCAGCTTATCCGTATTGAGCCCCAATACTGAAGCTTTCTTT
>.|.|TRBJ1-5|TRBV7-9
CASSLDGSQPQHF
TGTGCCAGCAGCTTAGATGGGAGCCAGCCCCAGCATTTT